The 8 T cell receptor beta chains below all came from one sample that was sequenced in a study of T cell clonality in common variable immunodeficiency (dated by TCRdb to between 2014 and 2017). Library preparation was by the immunoSEQ multiplex PCR assay. TCRdb mirrors the immuneACCESS table, restricted to in-frame sequences. Some clones are absent from its copies; in checked studies, under half trace to an unresolved V gene, and the reason for the others is unknown. The data for this sample show approximately 46,000 clones, each detected more than once. The top ten hold about 5.9% of the sample. Sequences were obtained from peripheral blood mononuclear cells. These receptors were collected from a person aged 18 to 75 in good health.

This clone was recorded at least ten times. The read terminates 3 residues before the CDR3 end, so the remaining end is supplied by the germline J gene. V and J are TRBV5-1 and TRBJ2-3; D possibly corresponds to TRBD2 (5 bases). The CDR3 loop spans 14 amino acids. The V end was cut by 7 bases, the J end by 4 bases, with 16 bases between. Germline V lookup: CDR1 SGHRS, CDR2 YFSETQ. The sequenced CDR3 bases are TGCGCCAGCCCCCGAGGACTCCGGGCAGATACG. It is translated as CASPRGLRADT. The full CDR3 protein is CASPRGLRADTQYF.

This clone came up many times. The read terminates 3 residues ahead of where the CDR3 ends, so the germline J gene completes it. The rearrangement links TRBV30 to TRBJ1-2, with D hard to call. The V and J ends lost 3 bases and 3 bases respectively, with 11 bases between them. The germline V gene has CDR1 GTSNPN and CDR2 SVGIG (reference sequence). The CDR3 has 13 amino acids. The sequenced CDR3 bases are TGTGCCTGGAGAGAGACACTAGACTATGGC. This gives the protein CAWRETLDYG. From start to end, the CDR3 is CAWRETLDYGYTF.

This clone has ten or more counts. The read halts 3 residues ahead of the CDR3 end, with the missing end drawn from the germline J gene. The chain has TRBV10-1 and TRBJ2-3; D not certain. There are 13 residues in the CDR3. Germline V gives CDR1 WNHNN, CDR2 SYGVQD (reference sequence). V was clipped by 5 bases and J by 0 bases, with 6 bases between them. The CDR3 loop is CASSPTSTDTQYF. The CDR3 DNA, read in part, is TGCGCCAGCAGTCCGACTAGCACAGATACG.

This clone came up many times. Read data end 3 residues before the CDR3 end; the end is taken from the germline J gene. The rearrangement uses TRBV10-3 and TRBJ2-3, with D possibly TRBD2 on 6 matching bases. V was cut by 8 bases and J by 6 bases, with 12 bases left in between. CDR1 is ENHRY and CDR2 is SYGVKD in the germline V gene. The CDR3 is 12 amino acids. The CDR3 protein is CAIAEEGDTQYF. Partial CDR3 DNA: TGTGCCATCGCTGAGGAGGGGGATACG.

Regarding this clone: The CDR3 end lies 3 residues beyond the end of the read and is filled in from the germline J gene. The chain joins TRBV19 to TRBJ1-5; D possibly corresponds to TRBD1 (6 bases). Germline assignment: CDR1 LNHDA and CDR2 SQIVND (reference sequence). Trimming stripped 0 bases from V and 4 bases from J, with 13 bases between. The CDR3 consists of 16 residues. Partial CDR3 DNA: TGTGCCAGTAGTATAGATCAGGGGCACATTAATCAGCCC. Its translation is CASSIDQGHINQP. The entire CDR3 is CASSIDQGHINQPQHF.

This clone has ten or more counts. Read sequence stops 3 residues before the CDR3 end, and the germline J gene provides the missing end. This sequence joins TRBV19 and TRBJ2-1, with D perhaps TRBD1 (6 bases). Germline loops: CDR1 LNHDA, CDR2 SQIVND (reference sequence). V lost 6 bases and J 4 bases, leaving 10 bases between the germline ends. The CDR3 is 13 residues long. CDR3 DNA (partial): TGTGCCAGTAGCAAGGACAGATACAATGAG. Translated: CASSKDRYNE. The CDR3, in full, reads CASSKDRYNEQFF.

This clone was counted a few times. Coverage ceases 3 residues before the CDR3 finishes, and the germline J gene fills in the end. This rearrangement joins TRBV6-1 to TRBJ1-1, with a possible D match to TRBD1 (6 bases). The CDR3 loop spans 14 amino acids. Germline V gives CDR1 MNHNS, CDR2 SASEGT. The part of the CDR3 DNA that was read is TGTGCCAGCAGTGAACTAGCGGGGGGCCTTGAG. As protein: CASSELAGGLE. The full-length CDR3 reads as CASSELAGGLEAFF.

Many counts were recorded for this clone. The read gets to within 3 residues of the CDR3 end, and the germline J gene fills in the rest. This chain links TRBV18 with TRBJ2-3, with D tentatively TRBD2 (7 bases). This CDR3 is 12 amino acids long. Between the trimmed V and J ends, which lost 3 bases and 7 bases, there was a span of 8 bases. From germline, CDR1 is KGHSH and CDR2 LQKENI. The CDR3 here is CASSPGGHTQYF. The sequenced part of the CDR3 DNA is TGTGCCAGCTCACCCGGGGGGCATACG.